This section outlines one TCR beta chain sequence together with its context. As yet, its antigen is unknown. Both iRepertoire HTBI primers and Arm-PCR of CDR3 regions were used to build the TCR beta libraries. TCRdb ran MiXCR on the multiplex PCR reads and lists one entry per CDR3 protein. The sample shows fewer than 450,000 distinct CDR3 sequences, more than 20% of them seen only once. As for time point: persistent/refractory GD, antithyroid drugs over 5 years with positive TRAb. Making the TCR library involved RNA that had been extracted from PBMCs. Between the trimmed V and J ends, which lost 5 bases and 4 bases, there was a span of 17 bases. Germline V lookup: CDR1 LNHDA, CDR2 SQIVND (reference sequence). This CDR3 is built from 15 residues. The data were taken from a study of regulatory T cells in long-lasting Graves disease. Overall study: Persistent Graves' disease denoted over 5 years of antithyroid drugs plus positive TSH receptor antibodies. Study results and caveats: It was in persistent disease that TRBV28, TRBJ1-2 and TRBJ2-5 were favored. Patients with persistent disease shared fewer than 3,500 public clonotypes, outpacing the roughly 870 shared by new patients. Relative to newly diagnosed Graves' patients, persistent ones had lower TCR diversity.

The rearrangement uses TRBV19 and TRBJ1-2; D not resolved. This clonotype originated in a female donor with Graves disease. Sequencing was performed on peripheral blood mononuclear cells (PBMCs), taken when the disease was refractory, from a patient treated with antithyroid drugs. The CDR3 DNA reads TGTGCCAGTAGTCTCGGAGGACCGGGAGCCTATGGCTACACCTTC. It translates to CASSLGGPGAYGYTF. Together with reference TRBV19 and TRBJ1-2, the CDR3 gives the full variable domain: DGGITQSPKYLFRKEGQNVTLSCEQNLNHDAMYWYRQDPGQGLRLIYYSQIVNDFQKGDIAEGYSVSREKKESFPLTVTSAQKNPTAFYLCASSLGGPGAYGYTFGSGTRLTVV.